The entry that follows covers one T cell receptor beta chain sequence. This clonotype was detected only a few times. Its recognized antigen is unknown. No much larger clone is present one base from it, and per-base qualities are unavailable. This sample stems from a study of identical twins (TCRdb year 2016). With regard to the full study: The study deep-sequenced TCR alpha and beta repertoires from monozygotic twins, unrelated adults of various ages and cord blood to test whether fetal clonotypes persist. To rule out contamination, replicate twin experiments were performed at different times with different library preparation protocols. Overall results and qualifications from the work: Recombination models systematically underestimated out-of-frame TCR alpha sharing in monozygotic twins but agreed with sharing between unrelated individuals. Zero-insertion analyses could be partly confounded by invariant T cells such as MAIT and iNKT, although diverse VJ usage argued against such confounding for most clonotypes. Fewer insertions were carried by abundant cord blood beta clonotypes; a weaker similar trend was observed in young adult naive repertoires, while no such trend was observed in memory repertoires. A weaker excess of twin sharing was found in beta out-of-frame sequences because the signal-to-noise ratio was lowered by fewer shared sequences. Because the same donors could not be followed over many years, the conclusions depended on cross-sectional statistical analysis. Out-of-frame TCR alpha sequences shared between twins showed an excess of low generation-probability sequences compared with coincidental sharing between unrelated individuals.

Libraries were made using 5' RACE. Data came from an Illumina HiSeq 2000. Template switching added a universal primer binding site, and the final cDNA carried a unique molecular identifier that allowed TCR cDNA molecules to be counted accurately. Specific primers in the conserved constant-segment region were used to synthesize first-strand cDNA for the TCR alpha and beta chains. Each cDNA library was double barcoded, with a SMART-Mk sample barcode plus Illumina barcodes, to control for contamination. TruSeq adapter sequences along with Illumina sample barcodes were introduced in two successive PCR steps. Sequencing of the TCR alpha and beta cDNA libraries was done on the Illumina HiSeq platform using custom primers. The study's processing was this. MiGEC was used to process raw reads and extract unique molecular identifiers, and MiXCR was used to find CDR3 positions. For each individual, recombination models were inferred using an EM algorithm with the repgenHMM and IGoR tools. The analysis of shared clonotypes was done with the tcR package in R, with sharing normalized by the product of cloneset sizes. Out-of-frame nonproductive sequences were analyzed to study raw recombination free of thymic and clonal selection effects. TCRdb redid the processing of the public reads, applying fastp at Q25 and MiXCR, and retained in-frame beta chains. Each entry is one CDR3 protein sequence, shown with its most common DNA and genes. It is TCRdb's table, rather than the study itself, that gives the V and J calls and clone size. The table for this sample lists 1.5 million to 2 million distinct CDR3 sequences; under 35% of them were counted only once. Less than 0.35% of the sample is held by the ten biggest clonotypes.

Every donor was a healthy Caucasian. At the junction V is shortened by 4 bases and J by 2 bases; bases outside the gene matches: 6. The cysteine opens and the phenylalanine closes a CDR3 of 15 amino acids. The entry retains the CDR3 DNA only, 45 bases that are in frame from base 1. CDR1 and CDR2, looked up from the germline V gene (reference sequence), are DFQATT and SNEGSKA. The sample was cord blood. This sequence was found in a newborn girl in good health. The sequence is built from TRBV20-1 and TRBJ2-7, with 12 junctional bases fitting TRBD2. The nucleotides are TGCAGTGCTATCGGACTAGCGGGGAGAACCTACGAGCAGTACTTC. This sequence encodes CSAIGLAGRTYEQYF.